The next 9 T cell receptor beta chains were all read from a single sample in a study of molecular identifiers for immune sequencing clone quantification. A single record per CDR3 protein comes from TCRdb applying MiXCR to the PCR reads. The table lists some 680,000 distinct CDR3 sequences, roughly 27% of them singletons. What was sequenced was naive CD8+ T cells from blood, with Jurkat cell RNA spiked in. Subset in this sample: FACS-sorted CD8+CD4-CCR7+CD45RA+ naive T cells. The receptors shown here come from a human donor in good health. Some libraries in this study had Jurkat cell RNA spiked in.

The sample holds many counts of this clonotype. This chain uses TRBV7-9 with TRBJ2-3, with D perhaps matching TRBD2 (6 bases). V was pared by 0 bases and J by 6 bases, with 13 bases between. Germline assignment: CDR1 SEHNR and CDR2 FQNEAQ (reference sequence). The CDR3 runs to 15 residues. This chain's CDR3 is CASSLALGGADTQYF. The CDR3 nucleotides are TGTGCCAGCAGCTTAGCGCTTGGAGGGGCGGATACGCAGTATTTT.

V gene TRBV11-2 combines with J gene TRBJ2-7, with D perhaps matching TRBD1 or TRBD2 (5 bases each). CDR3 length equals 14 residues. Looked up from germline, CDR1 is SGHAT and CDR2 is FQNNGV. Deletions cut 5 bases from V and 3 bases from J, with 14 bases between. CDR3 nucleotide sequence: TGTGCCAGCAGCCATGGGGGAGCCGACTACGAGCAGTACTTC. Translating it yields CASSHGGADYEQYF.

A single count supports this clonotype. This chain uses TRBV7-2 with TRBJ2-1, with 7 nucleotides matching TRBD1. The CDR3 is made up of 15 amino acids. Germline CDR1 reads SGHTA; CDR2 reads FQGNSA. J was trimmed by 15 bases and V by 4 bases; bases with no gene match: 18. In DNA form, the CDR3 reads TGTGCCAGCAGCTCACCGATCCTTCGACAGGGAGCTCCGTTCTTC. Translating gives CASSSPILRQGAPFF.

This clonotype has at least ten counts. The genes are TRBV2 and TRBJ2-7, with TRBD2 as a possible D gene (6 bases). This CDR3 spans 13 amino acids. V lost 10 bases to trimming and J lost 2 bases, with 15 bases between them. Germline CDR1 SNHLY, CDR2 FYNNEI. The CDR3: CATGRGLTYEQYF. The CDR3 DNA is TGTGCCACCGGGCGGGGACTTACCTACGAGCAGTACTTC.

This clonotype was detected only a few times. This may arise from a read error, as a much more abundant clone is one base away. The chain combines TRBV4-1 with TRBJ1-5, with unresolved D. This CDR3 is built from 13 residues. V lost 8 bases and J 5 bases, leaving 13 bases between the germline ends. CDR1 is MGHRA, CDR2 YSYEKL, per germline. This CDR3 reads CASGEDRDQPQHF. The CDR3, as DNA: TGCGCCAGCGGCGAAGATCGTGATCAGCCCCAGCATTTT.

In regard to this clonotype: A much larger clone differs by one base, so this may be a read error. This rearrangement joins TRBV14 to TRBJ2-5; possibly TRBD2 for D (5 bases). The CDR3 length is 15 residues. CDR1 and CDR2 (germline): SGHDN, FVKESK. V shed 11 bases and J shed 7 bases, with 26 bases lying between them. As DNA, the CDR3 is TGTGCCGGGTTTTTGACTACGTCGACGATAAGGACCCAGTACTTC. Translating it yields CAGFLTTSTIRTQYF. Filled out from reference TRBV14 and TRBJ2-5, the complete variable domain reads EAGVTQFPSHSVIEKGQTVTLRCDPISGHDNLYWYRRVMGKEIKFLLHFVKESKQDESGMPNNRFLAERTGGTYSTLKVQPAELEDSGVYFCAGFLTTSTIRTQYFGPGTRLLVL.

Comment on this clonotype: With a much larger clone just one base away, this may be a read error. In DNA form, the CDR3 reads TGCAGAGCAGAGGACAGCGGTACGCAGTATTTT. Protein: CRAEDSGTQYF. The chain uses TRBV20-1 and TRBJ2-3; tentatively, D is TRBD1 (6 bases). The CDR3 spans 11 residues. CDR1 is DFQATT and CDR2 is SNEGSKA in the germline V gene (reference sequence).

This clonotype was counted only a few times. This rearrangement joins TRBV30 to TRBJ1-3; D not certain. This CDR3 comprises 14 residues. V was clipped by 2 bases and J by 2 bases, with 10 bases between them. Germline V gene sequence: CDR1 GTSNPN, CDR2 SVGIG (reference sequence). CDR3 DNA sequence: TGTGCCTGGAGTACCGGAACGACTGGAAACACCATATATTTT. Encoded protein: CAWSTGTTGNTIYF.

The chain carries TRBV28 and TRBJ2-1; D unresolved. The CDR3 spans 14 residues. With 0 bases removed from V and 4 bases from J, the gap between germline ends came to 7 bases. CDR1 and CDR2 (germline): MDHEN, SYDVKM. In DNA, the CDR3 is TGTGCCAGCAGTTTATGGTTGTCTTACAATGAGCAGTTCTTC. Translated: CASSLWLSYNEQFF.